The 15 T cell receptor beta chains below all came from one sample that was sequenced in a study of blood T cell repertoires in COVID-19. Measured with immunoSEQ multiplex PCR; TCRdb has only the in-frame clones, and not every one. Of 300,000 to 450,000 clones listed, around 92% are singletons. Sequenced: peripheral blood. The receptors originated from a woman in her thirties with COVID-19, enrolled during active disease.

This chain connects TRBV7-9 to TRBJ1-2, with D possibly TRBD1 on 6 matching bases. CDR1 is SEHNR, CDR2 FQNEAQ, per germline (reference sequence). Trimming left V 5 bases short and J 9 bases short, with 13 bases between. This CDR3 has 12 residues. CDR3 protein: CASSAVGARYTF. The CDR3 DNA reads TGTGCCAGCAGCGCCGTGGGGGCCCGCTACACCTTC.

This chain uses TRBV5-1 with TRBJ2-5; TRBD2 agrees at 10 bases. The ends lost 3 bases at V and 5 bases at J; junction bases unmatched: 10. The CDR3 covers 16 residues. CDR1 and CDR2 from the germline V gene are SGHRS and YFSETQ. The CDR3 DNA follows: TGCGCCAGCAGCTGGGCGGGACTAGCGTCAACGGAGACCCAGTACTTC. Its protein is CASSWAGLASTETQYF.

V and J are TRBV4-3 and TRBJ2-5; 13 bases map to TRBD2. In germline, CDR1 is LGHNA, CDR2 YSLEER. J gave up 5 bases and V 4 bases, and 7 bases lay outside the gene matches. This CDR3 has 16 amino acids. This CDR3 is CASSPTSGGAWETQYF. DNA for the CDR3: TGCGCCAGCAGCCCCACTAGCGGGGGGGCCTGGGAGACCCAGTACTTC.

V is TRBV5-1 and J is TRBJ2-5; the match to TRBD2 covers 7 bases. Trimming at V came to 3 bases and at J to 1 base, leaving 6 bases not matched to a gene. Germline V gives CDR1 SGHRS, CDR2 YFSETQ. The CDR3 is 15 residues long. This chain's CDR3 is CASSSSGARQETQYF. Here the CDR3 DNA reads TGCGCCAGCAGCTCGAGCGGGGCTCGCCAAGAGACCCAGTACTTC.

This rearrangement joins TRBV10-3 to TRBJ1-2; 8 nucleotides match TRBD1. The CDR3 consists of 16 residues. The ends lost 0 bases at V and 3 bases at J; junction bases unmatched: 6. Germline V lookup: CDR1 ENHRY, CDR2 SYGVKD. This CDR3 is CAISESGRGQYYGYTF. The CDR3, as DNA: TGTGCCATCAGTGAGTCTGGCAGGGGGCAGTACTATGGCTACACCTTC.

The chain has TRBV7-9 and TRBJ2-3, with 7 bases that match TRBD2. With 2 bases clipped from V and 1 base from J, the junction kept 6 bases outside the gene matches. Germline-derived CDR1 and CDR2 are SEHNR and FQNEAQ (reference sequence). The CDR3 runs to 16 residues. Here the CDR3 DNA reads TGTGCCAGCAGCTTACCCCGACGGGGGGGCACAGATACGCAGTATTTT. This translates into CASSLPRRGGTDTQYF.

V gene TRBV19 combines with J gene TRBJ1-3; the D gene is possibly TRBD1 (5 bases). CDR1 and CDR2 from the germline V gene are LNHDA and SQIVND (reference sequence). The CDR3 has 19 amino acids. V was pared by 1 base and J by 4 bases, with 23 bases between. CDR3 loop: CASSIGGFGTATGGNTIYF. The CDR3 DNA follows: TGTGCCAGTAGTATAGGTGGCTTCGGGACTGCTACAGGAGGAAACACCATATATTTT.

The gene calls are TRBV5-1 and TRBJ1-4; 9 nucleotides align to TRBD1. The CDR3 sequence is 13 residues long. Germline V gene sequence: CDR1 SGHRS, CDR2 YFSETQ. Losses at the gene ends were 4 bases for V and 10 bases for J; bases not matched to a gene: 5. The CDR3 sequence: CASSPGTGPKLFF. The CDR3 nucleotides read TGCGCCAGCAGCCCGGGGACAGGGCCAAAACTGTTTTTT.

V gene TRBV6-5 combines with J gene TRBJ1-2; D remains unclear. Germline V CDR1 and CDR2: MNHEY, SVGAGI. This CDR3 is 11 amino acids long. Between the trimmed V and J ends, which lost 7 bases and 8 bases, there was a span of 11 bases. The CDR3 coding sequence is TGTGCCAGCACTTGGGGAGGCGGCTACACCTTC. It codes for CASTWGGGYTF.

The chain links TRBV7-2 to TRBJ1-5; no definite D call. The V and J ends lost 4 bases and 4 bases respectively, with 17 bases between them. The CDR3 runs 16 residues. The germline V gene has CDR1 SGHTA and CDR2 FQGNSA. In nucleotides, the CDR3 is TGTGCCAGCAGCTACATGGCCCCCCCGGGGAATCAGCCCCAGCATTTT. Protein product: CASSYMAPPGNQPQHF. Filled out from reference TRBV7-2 and TRBJ1-5, the complete variable domain reads GAGVSQSPSNKVTEKGKDVELRCDPISGHTALYWYRQSLGQGLEFLIYFQGNSAPDKSGLPSDRFSAERTGGSVSTLTIQRTQQEDSAVYLCASSYMAPPGNQPQHFGDGTRLSIL.

This clone was seen a single time. The chain employs TRBV7-2 and TRBJ1-3; D uncertain. With 1 base removed from V and 4 bases from J, the gap between germline ends came to 5 bases. The germline V gene encodes CDR1 SGHTA and CDR2 FQGNSA. The CDR3 sequence is 13 residues long. In DNA, the CDR3 is TGTGCCAGCAGCTTAGGCGCCGGAAACACCATATATTTT. Translating it yields CASSLGAGNTIYF.

The chain links TRBV13 to TRBJ2-3; D is unclear. Germline V gene sequence: CDR1 PRHDT, CDR2 FYEKMQ (reference sequence). The CDR3 loop spans 14 amino acids. The V end lost 4 bases, the J end lost 5 bases, and 13 bases lay between the germline ends. CDR3 coding DNA: TGTGCCAGCAGCTCGTCGTTTCCCGGAGATACGCAGTATTTT. Amino acid sequence: CASSSSFPGDTQYF.

The chain uses TRBV24-1 and TRBJ1-5; D call uncertain. The germline V gene has CDR1 KGHDR and CDR2 SFDVKD. The CDR3 consists of 12 residues. Trimming took off 6 bases at V and 2 bases at J, with 4 bases between the two ends. CDR3 region: CATSLGNQPQHF. In nucleotides, the CDR3 is TGTGCCACCAGTTTAGGCAATCAGCCCCAGCATTTT.

The chain carries TRBV6-5 and TRBJ1-1; perhaps TRBD1 as D (6 bases). Trimming cost V 2 bases and J 10 bases, with 8 bases left between them. This CDR3 region has 11 residues. CDR1 and CDR2 (germline): MNHEY, SVGAGI. The CDR3 is CASSYGGRAFF. CDR3 nucleotides: TGTGCCAGCAGTTACGGGGGCAGAGCTTTCTTT.

V gene TRBV4-3 combines with J gene TRBJ2-1, with TRBD2 identical over 15 bases. V shed 3 bases and J 7 bases; nucleotides not matched to a gene: 19. The CDR3 is made up of 21 amino acids. Per the germline V gene, CDR1 is LGHNA and CDR2 is YSLEER. Here the CDR3 reads CASSHRLRGTSGRTTGNEQFF. In DNA form, the CDR3 reads TGCGCCAGCAGCCACCGACTCAGAGGGACTAGCGGGAGGACAACTGGGAATGAGCAGTTCTTC.